The 21 T cell receptor beta chains listed next were all sequenced from one sample in a study of immunodeficiency. Only in-frame clones appear in the TCRdb table, and some are missing; sequencing was by immunoSEQ multiplex PCR. The table records around 4,300 clones, around 91% of them present only once. Sequenced: CD4+ T cells from blood. The receptor set was obtained from a human donor in good health.

This chain links TRBV19 with TRBJ2-7; no clear D. Germline V gene sequence: CDR1 LNHDA, CDR2 SQIVND (reference sequence). V was trimmed by 6 bases and J by 0 bases, leaving 12 bases between them. The CDR3 runs 14 residues. The CDR3 spells CASRKTLPSYEQYF. The CDR3 nucleotides read TGTGCCAGTAGAAAGACTCTCCCCTCCTACGAGCAGTACTTC.

The table lists this clone with a few counts. This chain connects TRBV2 to TRBJ1-1; unclear D gene. Between the trimmed V and J ends, which lost 5 bases and 1 base, there was a span of 11 bases. The CDR3 is made up of 14 amino acids. Germline V gives CDR1 SNHLY, CDR2 FYNNEI. CDR3 nucleotide sequence: TGTGCCAGCAGTAATAGGTGGGGGAACACTGAAGCTTTCTTT. It specifies CASSNRWGNTEAFF.

The chain joins TRBV7-2 to TRBJ2-3; perhaps TRBD2 as D (5 bases). CDR3 length: 14 residues. The V gene's germline CDR1 is SGHTA and CDR2 FQGNSA. V shed 2 bases and J shed 4 bases, with 10 bases lying between them. This chain's CDR3 is CASSLSRGADTQYF. CDR3 coding DNA: TGTGCCAGCAGCTTATCCCGGGGTGCAGATACGCAGTATTTT. The full variable domain, with the rest looked up from reference TRBV7-2 and TRBJ2-3, is GAGVSQSPSNKVTEKGKDVELRCDPISGHTALYWYRQSLGQGLEFLIYFQGNSAPDKSGLPSDRFSAERTGGSVSTLTIQRTQQEDSAVYLCASSLSRGADTQYFGPGTRLTVL.

V is TRBV7-3 and J is TRBJ2-1, with 14 bases identical to TRBD2. The CDR3 is made up of 16 amino acids. CDR1 is SGHTA and CDR2 is FQGTGA in the germline V gene. With V trimmed by 3 bases and J by 5 bases, 3 bases remained unmatched. CDR3 residues: CASSFQGLAGDNEQFF. CDR3 bases: TGTGCCAGCAGCTTCCAGGGACTAGCGGGAGACAATGAGCAGTTCTTC.

The count of this clone is one. The chain employs TRBV7-8 and TRBJ2-5; 8 bases are a match to TRBD2. The CDR3 length is 15 residues. The germline V gene has CDR1 SGHVS and CDR2 FQNEAQ. Trimming at V came to 6 bases and at J to 5 bases, leaving 11 bases not matched to a gene. The CDR3 sequence: CASRRPLRGGETQYF. In nucleotides, the CDR3 is TGTGCCAGCAGGCGCCCTCTCCGCGGGGGGGAGACCCAGTACTTC.

The chain uses TRBV6-2 or TRBV6-3 and TRBJ2-2; 10 bases map to TRBD2. The CDR3 consists of 17 residues. V dropped 5 bases and J dropped 5; count of bases not matched to a gene: 11. Germline values: CDR1 MNHEY, CDR2 SVGEGT. CDR3 bases: TGTGCCAGCAGTCCCGGGAGCGGGAGGGCCCGGACCGGGGAGCTGTTTTTT. This translates into CASSPGSGRARTGELFF.

The V and J genes are TRBV6-5 and TRBJ2-1; 14 bases align to TRBD2. The germline CDR1 and CDR2 sequences are MNHEY and SVGAGI. The junction had 5 bases not matched to a gene; V was cut back by 7 bases and J by 6 bases. The CDR3 has 15 amino acids. CDR3 nucleotide sequence: TGTGCCAGCACCTCCGGGACTAGCGGGAGCAATGAGCAGTTCTTC. It specifies CASTSGTSGSNEQFF.

The chain combines TRBV6-1 with TRBJ1-2; 7 bases line up with TRBD1. The CDR3 contains 14 residues. Germline V lookup: CDR1 MNHNS, CDR2 SASEGT. The V gene end was trimmed by 2 bases and the J gene end by 8 bases; junction bases not matched to a gene: 8. Here the CDR3 DNA reads TGTGCCAGCAGTGAACTACAGGGGTGGGAGGGCTACACCTTC. It encodes CASSELQGWEGYTF.

The V and J genes are TRBV10-1 and TRBJ2-5, with 7 bases lining up with TRBD1. Looked up from germline, CDR1 is WNHNN and CDR2 is SYGVQD (reference sequence). The CDR3 spans 16 residues. Trimming cost V 3 bases and J 1 base; bases outside gene matches: 8. The chain's CDR3 is CASSESQGIAQETQYF. In DNA, the CDR3 is TGCGCCAGCAGTGAATCACAGGGGATCGCCCAAGAGACCCAGTACTTC.

The rearrangement uses TRBV3-1 (or the pseudogene TRBV3-2) and TRBJ1-1, with D possibly being TRBD1 (6 bases). Germline values: CDR1 LGHDT, CDR2 YNNKEL (reference sequence). V was shortened by 4 bases and J by 6 bases, with 15 bases between the two germline ends. The CDR3 runs to 14 residues. The CDR3 nucleotides read TGTGCCAGCAGCCCCCTTGCGGGGGCCCCTGAAGCTTTCTTT. It codes for CASSPLAGAPEAFF.

The V call is TRBV4-1, the J call TRBJ2-1; 10 bases line up with TRBD2. The junction had 10 bases not matched to a gene; V was cut back by 1 base and J by 7 bases. Germline V gene sequence: CDR1 MGHRA, CDR2 YSYEKL. The CDR3 is 17 residues long. This CDR3 is CASSQAAQAGGWNEQFF. The CDR3 DNA sequence: TGCGCCAGCAGCCAAGCGGCCCAAGCGGGGGGGTGGAATGAGCAGTTCTTC.

The rearrangement links TRBV10-2 to TRBJ1-5; TRBD1 is a possible D gene (5 bases). V lost 3 bases, J lost 4 bases, and 13 bases lay in between. This CDR3 region has 15 residues. Germline V gene lookup returns CDR1 WSHSY and CDR2 SAAADI. The CDR3 nucleotides are TGCGCCAGCAGTGATATGGCAGGGTTTAATCAGCCCCAGCATTTT. It translates to CASSDMAGFNQPQHF.

The CDR3 is CASSLVWNTEAFF. CDR3 bases: TGTGCCAGCAGCTTGGTATGGAACACTGAAGCTTTCTTT. J is TRBJ1-1 and V is TRBV5-4; no definite D call. V gave up 0 bases and J gave up 1 base, with 4 bases separating them. CDR1 and CDR2 from the germline V gene are SGHNT and YYREEE (reference sequence). The CDR3 consists of 13 residues.

The chain has TRBV3-1 (or the pseudogene TRBV3-2) and TRBJ2-5; tentatively, D is TRBD1 (6 bases). The V end lost 1 base, the J end lost 5 bases, and 14 bases lay between the germline ends. The CDR3 contains 15 residues. Germline-derived CDR1 and CDR2 are LGHDT and YNNKEL (reference sequence). The CDR3 nucleotides read TGTGCCAGCAGCCAAGGGACAGCCCGCCAGGAGACCCAGTACTTC. Its protein is CASSQGTARQETQYF.

The gene calls are TRBV6-5 and TRBJ1-1; weak D call: TRBD1 (5 bases). The CDR3 spans 13 residues. Trimming stripped 9 bases from V and 4 bases from J, with 15 bases between. Per the germline V gene, CDR1 is MNHEY and CDR2 is SVGAGI. The CDR3 is CASSGSYGTEAFF. CDR3 in DNA: TGTGCCAGTTCAGGGAGTTACGGCACTGAAGCTTTCTTT.

The V gene is TRBV18, the J gene TRBJ1-4, with a possible D match to TRBD1 (5 bases). The V end was cut by 2 bases, the J end by 3 bases, with 13 bases between. This CDR3 region has 16 residues. Germline V lookup: CDR1 KGHSH, CDR2 LQKENI. The CDR3 region has the DNA TGTGCCAGCTCACCATCCCTCCAGGGCGCTAATGAAAAACTGTTTTTT. This gives the protein CASSPSLQGANEKLFF.

V gene TRBV30 combines with J gene TRBJ2-1, with 7 bases identical to TRBD2. This CDR3 region has 15 residues. CDR1 and CDR2 from the germline V gene are GTSNPN and SVGIG (reference sequence). The V and J ends lost 3 bases and 4 bases, in that order; junction bases with no gene match: 9. The CDR3 is CAWSPIAGKYNEQFF. The CDR3 region has the DNA TGTGCCTGGAGCCCTATAGCGGGCAAATACAATGAGCAGTTCTTC.

V gene TRBV2 combines with J gene TRBJ2-1; no firm D call. The CDR3 runs to 13 residues. Germline CDR1 reads SNHLY; CDR2 reads FYNNEI. The V end was cut by 1 base, the J end by 8 bases, with 9 bases between. CDR3 nucleotide sequence: TGTGCCAGCAGTGAAGAGACGCGCGATGAGCAGTTCTTC. Amino acids: CASSEETRDEQFF.

The chain couples TRBV6-5 to TRBJ2-7; D gene ambiguous. V was trimmed by 2 bases and J by 2 bases, leaving 10 bases between them. Germline loops: CDR1 MNHEY, CDR2 SVGAGI. This CDR3 is 14 amino acids long. Here the CDR3 DNA reads TGTGCCAGCAGTTACGACTCAGCAGCCTACGAGCAGTACTTC. Encoded protein: CASSYDSAAYEQYF.

This sequence joins TRBV15 and TRBJ2-1, with D perhaps matching TRBD1 (6 bases). V was clipped by 0 bases and J by 0 bases, with 12 bases between them. The V gene's germline CDR1 is LNHNV and CDR2 YYDKDF (reference sequence). The CDR3 loop spans 17 amino acids. CDR3 sequence (DNA): TGTGCCACCAGCAGAGATCTCCAGGGGAGCTCCTACAATGAGCAGTTCTTC. It is translated as CATSRDLQGSSYNEQFF.

The chain joins TRBV21-1 to TRBJ2-5; TRBD2 is the table's D call, not checked against the DNA. TRBV21-1 is classified as a pseudogene. The CDR3 has 15 amino acids. Here the CDR3 DNA reads TGTGCCAGCAGCACCAAGACTAGCGGCAAAGAGACCCAGTACTTC. Protein: CASSTKTSGKETQYF.